This T cell receptor beta chain derives from a study of identical twins. V was cut by 2 bases and J by 6 bases, with 14 bases left in between. CDR3 size: 14 residues. TCRdb recomputed calls from the 5' RACE reads with MiXCR, one row per CDR3 protein. The sample holds about 570,000 distinct CDR3 sequences, roughly 9.5% seen once. This clonotype was counted ten times or more. These data were also reused for a study on yellow fever vaccine responses in identical twins.

This TCR was sampled from a woman aged 18-29 years in good health. The V call is TRBV12-3 or TRBV12-4, the J call TRBJ2-7; D gene ambiguous. Sequencing was carried out using PBMCs. For the CDR3, the DNA is TGTGCCAGCAGTTTAAGTCTTGTTAGGTTCGAGCAGTACTTC. As protein: CASSLSLVRFEQYF.